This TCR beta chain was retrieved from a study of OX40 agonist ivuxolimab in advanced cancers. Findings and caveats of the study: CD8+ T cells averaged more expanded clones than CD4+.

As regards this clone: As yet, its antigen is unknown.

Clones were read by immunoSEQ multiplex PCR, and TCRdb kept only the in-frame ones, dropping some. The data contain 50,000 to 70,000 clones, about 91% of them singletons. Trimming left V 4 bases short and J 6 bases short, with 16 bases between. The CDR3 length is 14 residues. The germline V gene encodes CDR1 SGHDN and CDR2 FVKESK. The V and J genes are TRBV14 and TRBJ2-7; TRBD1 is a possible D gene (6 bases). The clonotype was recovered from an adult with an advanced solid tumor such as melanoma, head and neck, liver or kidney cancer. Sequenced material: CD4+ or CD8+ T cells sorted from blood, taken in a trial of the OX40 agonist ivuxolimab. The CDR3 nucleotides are TGTGCCAGCAGCCGTGATTGGGGGCTCAGCGAGCAGTACTTC. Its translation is CASSRDWGLSEQYF.